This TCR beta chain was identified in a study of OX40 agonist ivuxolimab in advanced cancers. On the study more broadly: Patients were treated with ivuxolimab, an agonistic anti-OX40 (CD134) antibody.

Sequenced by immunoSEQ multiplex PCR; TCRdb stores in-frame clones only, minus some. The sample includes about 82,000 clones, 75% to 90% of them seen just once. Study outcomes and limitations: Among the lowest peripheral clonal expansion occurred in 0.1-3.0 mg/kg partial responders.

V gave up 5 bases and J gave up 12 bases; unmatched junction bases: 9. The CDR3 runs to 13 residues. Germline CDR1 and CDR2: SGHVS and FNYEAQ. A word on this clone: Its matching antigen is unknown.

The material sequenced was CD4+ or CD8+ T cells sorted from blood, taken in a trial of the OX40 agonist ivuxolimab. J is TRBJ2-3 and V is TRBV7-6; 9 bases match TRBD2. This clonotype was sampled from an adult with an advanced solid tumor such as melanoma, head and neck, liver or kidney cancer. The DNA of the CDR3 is TGTGCCAGCAGCCCAATAGCGGGGGCCGCACAGTATTTT. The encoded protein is CASSPIAGAAQYF.